This T cell receptor beta chain was recorded in a study of cytomegalovirus exposure and HLA in healthy donors. Study-wide results and limits: A later analysis found common viral pathogens apparently linked to several of the most significant clusters.

PCR primers comprised 60 Vbeta and 13 Jbeta primers. Assay: immunoSEQ multiplex PCR; the TCRdb copy retains only in-frame clones and omits some. Seen here are approximately 88,000 clones, about 80% observed once, and the top ten hold 1.4%. CDR3 length: 13 amino acids. The V end was cut by 7 bases, the J end by 0 bases, with 7 bases between. Germline V lookup: CDR1 LNHDA, CDR2 SQIVND (reference sequence). This clone was detected only once. Its cognate antigen is unknown. The sequencing sample was made of PBMCs. The chain combines TRBV19 with TRBJ2-1; D unresolved. The receptor was isolated from a male donor in good health and CMV-seronegative. CDR3 loop: CASTPSSYNEQFF. DNA for the CDR3: TGTGCCAGTACTCCGAGCTCCTACAATGAGCAGTTCTTC.